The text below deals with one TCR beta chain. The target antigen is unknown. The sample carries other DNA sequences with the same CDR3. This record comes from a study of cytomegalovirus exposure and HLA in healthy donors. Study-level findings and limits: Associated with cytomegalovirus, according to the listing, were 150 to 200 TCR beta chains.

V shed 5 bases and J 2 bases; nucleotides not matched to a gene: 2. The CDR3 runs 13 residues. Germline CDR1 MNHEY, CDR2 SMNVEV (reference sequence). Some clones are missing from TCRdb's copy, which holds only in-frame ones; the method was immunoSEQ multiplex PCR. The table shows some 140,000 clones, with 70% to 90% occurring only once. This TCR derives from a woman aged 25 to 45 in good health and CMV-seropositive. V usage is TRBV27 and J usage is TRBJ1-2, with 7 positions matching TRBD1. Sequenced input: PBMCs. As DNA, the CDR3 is TGTGCCAGCAGTCCGACAGGGAACTATGGCTACACCTTC. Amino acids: CASSPTGNYGYTF.